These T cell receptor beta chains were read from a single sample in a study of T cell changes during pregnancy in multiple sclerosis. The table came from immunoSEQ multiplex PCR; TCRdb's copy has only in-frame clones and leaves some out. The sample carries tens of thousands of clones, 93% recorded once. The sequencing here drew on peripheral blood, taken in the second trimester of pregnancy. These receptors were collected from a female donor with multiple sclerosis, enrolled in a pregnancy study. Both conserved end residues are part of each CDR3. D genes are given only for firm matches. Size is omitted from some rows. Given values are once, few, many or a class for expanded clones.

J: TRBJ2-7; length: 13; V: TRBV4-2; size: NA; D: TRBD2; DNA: TGTGCCAGCAGCTCTGGACTAGCCTACGAGCAGTACTTC; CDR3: CASSSGLAYEQYF
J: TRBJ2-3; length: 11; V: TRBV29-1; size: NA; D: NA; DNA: TGCAGCCTCCGGGCGGGAGATACGCAGTATTTT; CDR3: CSLRAGDTQYF
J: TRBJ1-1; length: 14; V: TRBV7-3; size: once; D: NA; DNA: TGTGCCAGCAGCCAACAGGGTAGGAACACTGAAGCTTTCTTT; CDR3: CASSQQGRNTEAFF
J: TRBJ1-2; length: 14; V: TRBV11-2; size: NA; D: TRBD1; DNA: TGTGCCAGCAGCCCCGGACAGGGTGGATATGGCTACACCTTT; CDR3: CASSPGQGGYGYTF
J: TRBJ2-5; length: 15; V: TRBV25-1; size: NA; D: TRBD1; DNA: TGTGCCAGCGGACCGGGACAGGGGCACCAAGAGACCCAGTACTTC; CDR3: CASGPGQGHQETQYF
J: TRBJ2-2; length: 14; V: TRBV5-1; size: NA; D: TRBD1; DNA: TGCGCCACCTCGGGACAGGCGAACACCGGGGAGCTGTTTTTT; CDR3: CATSGQANTGELFF
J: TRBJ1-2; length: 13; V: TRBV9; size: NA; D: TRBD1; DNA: TGTGCCAGCAGCGTAGGGGACAGTTATGGCTACACCTTC; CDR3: CASSVGDSYGYTF
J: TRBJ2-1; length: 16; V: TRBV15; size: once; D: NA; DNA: TGTGCCACCAGCAGACCTCAGGGGCCTCAGGAGAATGAGCAGTTCTTC; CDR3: CATSRPQGPQENEQFF
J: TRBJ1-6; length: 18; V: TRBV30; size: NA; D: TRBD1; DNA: TGTGCCTGGAGTCCCAGGGGGCTGGGTAGCAATATGAATTCACCCCTCCACTTT; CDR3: CAWSPRGLGSNMNSPLHF
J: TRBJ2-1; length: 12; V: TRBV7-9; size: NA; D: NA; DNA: TGTGCCAGCAGAAAAGTCGGTTATGAGCAGTTCTTC; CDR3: CASRKVGYEQFF
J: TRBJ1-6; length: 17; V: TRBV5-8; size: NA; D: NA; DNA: TGTGCCAGCAGCTTGGTAGTTGGGGCCTCCTATAATTCACCCCTCCACTTT; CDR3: CASSLVVGASYNSPLHF
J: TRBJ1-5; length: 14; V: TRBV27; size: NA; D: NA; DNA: TGTGCCAGCAGTACCCGGGACAACAATCAGCCCCAGCATTTT; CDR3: CASSTRDNNQPQHF
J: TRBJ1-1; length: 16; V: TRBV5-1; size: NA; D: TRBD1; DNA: TGCGCCAGCAGCTTGGGAGGGACAGGGCTGAACACTGAAGCTTTCTTT; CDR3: CASSLGGTGLNTEAFF
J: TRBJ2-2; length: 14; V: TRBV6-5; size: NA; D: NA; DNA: TGTGCCAGCAGTTACGGAGTTGGGTCCGGGGAGCTGTTTTTT; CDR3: CASSYGVGSGELFF
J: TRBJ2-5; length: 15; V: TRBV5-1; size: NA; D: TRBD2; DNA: TGCGCCAGCAGCTTTTCCCCTAGCGGGGGGGAGACCCAGTACTTC; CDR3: CASSFSPSGGETQYF